The clone carrying this T cell receptor (beta chain) was observed a few times. These data belong to a study of T cell changes during pregnancy in multiple sclerosis. Sequenced by immunoSEQ multiplex PCR; TCRdb stores in-frame clones only, minus some. The sample carries roughly 56,000 clones, about 89% recorded once. The sample in question was CD4+ T cells from peripheral blood mononuclear cells, obtained after pregnancy. The receptor's source is a female donor in good health, enrolled as a control in a pregnancy study.

CDR3 coding DNA: TGTGCCAGCAGCTTAGGACAGCGCAATGAGCAGTTCTTC. Protein sequence: CASSLGQRNEQFF. The chain joins TRBV7-3 to TRBJ2-1, with a tentative D call TRBD1 (6 bases). V lost 2 bases and J 6 bases, leaving 8 bases between the germline ends. There are 13 residues in the CDR3. The germline V gene has CDR1 SGHTA and CDR2 FQGTGA. The complete variable domain, with remaining parts taken from reference TRBV7-3 and TRBJ2-1, reads GAGVSQTPSNKVTEKGKYVELRCDPISGHTALYWYRQSLGQGPEFLIYFQGTGAADDSGLPNDRFFAVRPEGSVSTLKIQRTERGDSAVYLCASSLGQRNEQFFGPGTRLTVL.